This T cell receptor (beta chain) appears in the sequencing data of a study of blood T cell repertoires in COVID-19 (dated by TCRdb to the early 2020s). Notes on the research overall: Collaborator samples came from the United States, Italy and Spain and covered acute and convalescent phases of COVID-19. The material from the prospective study consisted of cDNA or gDNA derived from T cells, B-cell-depleted T cells, or PBMCs. Subjects who had been exposed to COVID-19, were actively infected with it, or had recovered from it provided the deeply sampled blood TCRbeta repertoires that made up the dataset. A freely available public database, intended as a resource for researchers studying the immune response to SARS-CoV-2, is where the repertoires were released. Samples came from the ongoing ImmuneRACE study (first 160 participants) plus 1,254 subjects from 6 global collaborators. A de-identified subject ID, COVID-19 status, age in years and sex were almost always included in the sample metadata. HLA class I and class II types, where available, came from metadata supplied by the sample provider rather than from assay-based typing.

With respect to this clone: It lacks a known antigen. Base quality data are lacking; no much larger clone is found one base away.

From a lookup of the germline V gene, CDR1 and CDR2 are SGHAT and FQNNGV. Reading from cysteine to phenylalanine, the CDR3 counts 14 amino acids. This entry keeps only the CDR3 DNA: 42 bases, framed from base 1. Trimming removed 6 bases from V and 0 bases from J, leaving 9 bases between the germline ends. Results and caveats for the whole study, not just this receptor: How much clinical and demographic metadata was included differed by source and by participant, and the metadata was provided uncurated.

TCRbeta CDR3 regions were amplified from genomic DNA using the immunoSEQ Assay, a bias-controlled multiplex PCR. Per the original workflow: Nucleated cell counts per sample were estimated from amplification of reference gene primers within the assay. To quantify the absolute abundance of each unique TCRbeta CDR3 rearrangement, sequence reads were collapsed and filtered. For each sample, productive Simpson clonality was calculated by taking the square root of Simpson's diversity index across productive rearrangements. The source is immuneACCESS, and TCRdb retained only in-frame sequences with V and J called. Part of the clones is not carried over; for the studies checked, unresolved V genes explain less than half of this, and the remainder is unexplained. D and trimming come from the DNA, and the V and J calls and clone size come from that table. The sample table contains approximately 180,000 clones; only one count was recorded for 70% to 90% of them. The top ten hold approximately 4% of the sample.

Whole blood was collected in K2EDTA tubes by collaborating institutions according to the institutions' own protocols. For TCRbeta analysis, collaborators shipped samples as frozen whole blood, isolated PBMCs, or DNA extracted from either of those sample types. The V and J segments used are TRBV11-2 and TRBJ1-5, with the D gene not clear enough to name. This clonotype originated in a human donor in a cohort sampled during active COVID-19. Sequenced: peripheral blood. The nucleotides read TGTGCCAGCAGTTCCGAGTATAGCAATCAGCCCCAGCATTTT. Its protein product is CASSSEYSNQPQHF.